This T cell receptor (beta chain) originates from a study of blood T cell repertoires in COVID-19. At the level of the study: Sites across the United States, Italy and Spain contributed samples from acute and convalescent COVID-19. T cells, B-cell-depleted T cells, or PBMCs provided the cDNA or gDNA that served as material.

The length of the CDR3 is 13 residues. Per the germline V gene, CDR1 is MNHEY and CDR2 is SMNVEV (reference sequence). The V and J ends lost 1 base and 4 bases respectively, with 4 bases between them. Method: immunoSEQ multiplex PCR; TCRdb's copy keeps in-frame clones and lacks some. The sample shows under 250,000 clones, more than 65% of them seen only once. Comment on this clone: Other DNA sequences in this specimen translate into the identical CDR3.

V and J are TRBV27 and TRBJ2-2; D gene ambiguous. Sequencing used peripheral blood. The source is a young woman who had recovered from COVID-19. The CDR3 DNA is TGTGCCAGCAGTTTATTCGGCACCGGGGAGCTGTTTTTT. The encoded protein is CASSLFGTGELFF.